The 25 T cell receptor beta chains in this list originate from one sample, sequenced in a study of T cells in narcolepsy. Some clones are missing from TCRdb's copy, which holds only in-frame ones; the method was immunoSEQ multiplex PCR. Of about 32,000 clones listed, 60% to 80% are singletons. The sequenced sample was memory (CD45RA-) CD4+ T cells from blood. Receptor source: a human donor in good health.

The chain uses TRBV6-6 and TRBJ1-5; D unclear. The CDR3 is 13 amino acids. Germline V gene data show CDR1 as MNHNY and CDR2 as SVGAGI (reference sequence). V lost 0 bases and J lost 5, with 5 bases in between. CDR3 DNA sequence: TGTGCCAGCAGTTACTCCGGAGATCAGCCCCAGCATTTT. The encoded protein is CASSYSGDQPQHF.

The sample holds a few counts of this clone. This rearrangement joins TRBV29-1 to TRBJ1-3; no firm D call. Trimming removed 4 bases at V and 0 bases at J, with 4 bases between. The CDR3 is 12 amino acids. CDR1 SQVTM and CDR2 ANQGSEA come from the germline V gene. Here the CDR3 DNA reads TGCAGCGTTGGTAACTCTGGAAACACCATATATTTT. This gives the protein CSVGNSGNTIYF.

V is TRBV6-1 and J is TRBJ1-4, with D maybe TRBD1 (6 bases). The CDR3 contains 12 residues. Trimming left V 1 base short and J 11 bases short, with 8 bases between. Germline assignment: CDR1 MNHNS and CDR2 SASEGT. This CDR3 is CASSEDRVKLFF. The CDR3 region has the DNA TGTGCCAGCAGTGAAGACAGGGTTAAACTGTTTTTT.

This clone was picked up a small number of times. The chain recombines TRBV9 with TRBJ2-7; no firm D call. The ends were cut back, 4 bases at V and 1 base at J, with 9 bases in the middle. Germline V lookup: CDR1 SGDLS, CDR2 YYNGEE. This CDR3 has 13 amino acids. This chain's CDR3 is CASSRTDSYEQYF. In DNA, the CDR3 is TGTGCCAGCAGCCGGACGGATTCCTACGAGCAGTACTTC. Drawing the rest from reference TRBV9 and TRBJ2-7, the complete variable domain is DSGVTQTPKHLITATGQRVTLRCSPRSGDLSVYWYQQSLDQGLQFLIQYYNGEERAKGNILERFSAQQFPDLHSELNLSSLELGDSALYFCASSRTDSYEQYFGPGTRLTVT.

The chain employs TRBV5-5 and TRBJ2-7; 7 positions agree with TRBD1. The V gene end was trimmed by 5 bases and the J gene end by 3 bases; junction bases not matched to a gene: 11. The length of the CDR3 is 15 residues. Per germline, CDR1 SGHKS and CDR2 YYEKEE (reference sequence). CDR3: CASSSGTANLYEQYF. DNA for the CDR3: TGTGCCAGCAGTTCCGGGACAGCGAATCTCTACGAGCAGTACTTC.

This chain uses TRBV29-1 with TRBJ1-3; no reliable D call. Germline V gene lookup returns CDR1 SQVTM and CDR2 ANQGSEA. Deletions cut 2 bases from V and 3 bases from J, with 5 bases between. This CDR3 spans 12 amino acids. CDR3 nucleotide sequence: TGCAGCGTTGAACGGGGTGGAAACACCATATATTTT. It codes for CSVERGGNTIYF.

The chain is built from TRBV4-3 and TRBJ2-5, with a possible D match to TRBD2 (6 bases). V was pared by 4 bases and J by 0 bases, with 15 bases between. This CDR3 is 16 amino acids long. Germline V lookup: CDR1 LGHNA, CDR2 YSLEER. This CDR3 is CASSLGLRRDQETQYF. In DNA, the CDR3 is TGCGCCAGCAGCCTAGGGTTACGGAGGGACCAAGAGACCCAGTACTTC.

This clone has just one count. The chain employs TRBV9 and TRBJ2-7; unclear D gene. V dropped 4 bases and J dropped 6 bases, with 14 bases sitting between them. CDR3 length: 13 residues. Germline V gene data show CDR1 as SGDLS and CDR2 as YYNGEE. The CDR3 region has the DNA TGTGCCAGCAGCCCAATCCCATTCTCCGAGCAGTACTTC. This encodes CASSPIPFSEQYF.

V usage is TRBV7-9 and J usage is TRBJ2-7, with a weak D call TRBD1 (5 bases). V dropped 4 bases and J dropped 5 bases, with 18 bases sitting between them. Germline CDR1 reads SEHNR; CDR2 reads FQNEAQ (reference sequence). The CDR3 loop spans 15 amino acids. The CDR3 coding sequence is TGTGCCAGCAGCTCCAGGGCCTTAGACAACCACGAGCAGTACTTC. It codes for CASSSRALDNHEQYF.

This chain uses TRBV4-2 with TRBJ1-2, with 7 bases lining up with TRBD1. The CDR3 loop spans 17 amino acids. The junction had 13 bases not matched to a gene; V was cut back by 1 base and J by 5 bases. CDR1 and CDR2 (germline): LGHNA, YNFKEQ. Written as DNA, the CDR3 is TGTGCCAGCAGCCAAGGCCAGGGGGGACAGACCAATTATGGCTACACCTTC. Translated: CASSQGQGGQTNYGYTF.

This chain connects TRBV6-5 to TRBJ2-5; the D gene is possibly TRBD2 (5 bases). CDR1 MNHEY and CDR2 SVGAGI come from the germline V gene. The CDR3 runs 13 residues. V was shortened by 8 bases and J by 2 bases, with 12 bases between the two germline ends. CDR3 in DNA: TGTGCCAGCTTCTTAGCGTCACAAGAGACCCAGTACTTC. Protein sequence: CASFLASQETQYF.

This rearrangement joins TRBV14 to TRBJ1-1; D is undetermined. Trimming removed 4 bases at V and 1 base at J, with 16 bases between. The CDR3 consists of 16 residues. Per the germline V gene, CDR1 is SGHDN and CDR2 is FVKESK. CDR3 residues: CASSPQEIGWNTEAFF. The CDR3 bases are TGTGCCAGCAGCCCTCAAGAAATAGGTTGGAACACTGAAGCTTTCTTT.

V and J are TRBV6-5 and TRBJ1-4; no reliable D call. CDR1 and CDR2 from the germline V gene are MNHEY and SVGAGI. This CDR3 is 13 amino acids long. V lost 10 bases to trimming and J lost 0 bases, with 9 bases between them. CDR3 nucleotide sequence: TGTGCCACCGCATCGACAACTAATGAAAAACTGTTTTTT. It codes for CATASTTNEKLFF.

The chain uses TRBV6-1 and TRBJ1-2; D gene ambiguous. V dropped 5 bases and J dropped 3 bases, with 10 bases sitting between them. There are 13 residues in the CDR3. Germline V gene sequence: CDR1 MNHNS, CDR2 SASEGT. The CDR3 here is CASSQVGDYGYTF. In DNA, the CDR3 is TGTGCCAGCAGTCAGGTCGGAGACTATGGCTACACCTTC.

The gene calls are TRBV30 and TRBJ2-5, with a tentative D call TRBD1 (6 bases). Germline V gene data show CDR1 as GTSNPN and CDR2 as SVGIG (reference sequence). The CDR3 sequence is 13 residues long. The V gene lost 1 base and the J gene lost 4 bases, with 10 bases spanning the gap. The DNA for the CDR3 is TGTGCCTGGAGTGGACAGGTCGGAGAGACCCAGTACTTC. Protein product: CAWSGQVGETQYF.

The chain employs TRBV30 and TRBJ2-7; 9 bases line up with TRBD1. The ends lost 1 base at V and 3 bases at J; junction bases unmatched: 10. Germline V CDR1 and CDR2: GTSNPN, SVGIG (reference sequence). The CDR3 is 16 residues long. The DNA of the CDR3 is TGTGCCTGGAGTGCATCCCGGACAGGGGTTGGCTACGAGCAGTACTTC. This codes for CAWSASRTGVGYEQYF.

The J gene is TRBJ2-1, the V gene TRBV5-1; 14 bases are a match to TRBD2. This CDR3 comprises 18 residues. After removal of 0 bases from V and 7 bases from J, the junction contained 9 bases not matched to a gene. Germline V gene sequence: CDR1 SGHRS, CDR2 YFSETQ. The CDR3 DNA is TGCGCCAGCAGCTTGGCTAAGGTGGGGACTAGCGGGAGAAATGAGCAGTTCTTC. It is translated as CASSLAKVGTSGRNEQFF.

In its sample, this clone ranks as medium-sized. The chain carries TRBV19 and TRBJ2-7, with 11 bases matching TRBD2. CDR1 LNHDA and CDR2 SQIVND come from the germline V gene (reference sequence). The CDR3 contains 14 residues. The trim removed 4 bases at V and 3 bases at J, leaving 2 bases unmatched. The CDR3 spells CASSRTSGHYEQYF. The CDR3 nucleotides read TGTGCCAGTAGTAGGACTAGCGGGCACTACGAGCAGTACTTC.

This clone was detected a few times. This chain links TRBV27 with TRBJ2-7; 10 nucleotides match TRBD2. This CDR3 region has 14 residues. Germline V gene lookup returns CDR1 MNHEY and CDR2 SMNVEV (reference sequence). V was pared by 8 bases and J by 3 bases, with 7 bases of the junction left unmatched. The CDR3 region is CASGTRTSGYEQYF. CDR3 in DNA: TGTGCCAGCGGCACCAGGACTAGCGGCTACGAGCAGTACTTC.

The V call is TRBV2, the J call TRBJ1-1; tentative D call: TRBD1 (5 bases). V gave up 6 bases and J gave up 4 bases, with 15 bases separating them. The V gene's germline CDR1 is SNHLY and CDR2 FYNNEI. This CDR3 spans 14 amino acids. CDR3 bases: TGTGCCAGCAGGTCAAACAGGTTTGGCACTGAAGCTTTCTTT. It specifies CASRSNRFGTEAFF.

For this clone: The sample contains more than one DNA sequence encoding this CDR3. This chain links TRBV9 with TRBJ1-6, with D hard to call. V shed 0 bases and J shed 7 bases, with 11 bases lying between them. CDR3 length equals 15 residues. CDR1 is SGDLS, CDR2 YYNGEE, per germline. The CDR3 loop reads CASSVEQGANSPLHF. CDR3 in DNA: TGTGCCAGCAGCGTAGAACAAGGAGCGAATTCACCCCTCCACTTT.

The chain recombines TRBV29-1 with TRBJ2-1; tentative D call: TRBD1 (6 bases). Trimming took off 4 bases at V and 4 bases at J, with 17 bases between the two ends. In germline, CDR1 is SQVTM, CDR2 ANQGSEA. This CDR3 has 15 residues. The CDR3 nucleotides are TGCAGCGTTGTAACCAAGGGGGATTTATACAATGAGCAGTTCTTC. This sequence encodes CSVVTKGDLYNEQFF.

This clone was detected only once. CDR3 in DNA: TGTGCCAGCAGTTTTACAGGGACGAGAGATACGCAGTATTTT. Protein product: CASSFTGTRDTQYF. V usage is TRBV27 and J usage is TRBJ2-3; D might be TRBD1 (6 bases). Per germline, CDR1 MNHEY and CDR2 SMNVEV (reference sequence). This CDR3 has 14 residues. V gave up 3 bases and J gave up 5 bases, with 12 bases separating them.

The chain has TRBV9 and TRBJ2-2; D gene unclear. Germline V lookup: CDR1 SGDLS, CDR2 YYNGEE. V dropped 0 bases and J dropped 4 bases, with 1 base sitting between them. This CDR3 has 12 residues. CDR3 loop: CASSVGTGELFF. For the CDR3, the DNA is TGTGCCAGCAGCGTAGGCACCGGGGAGCTGTTTTTT.

The chain uses TRBV29-1 and TRBJ1-2; D call uncertain. The V gene's germline CDR1 is SQVTM and CDR2 ANQGSEA. The CDR3 contains 12 residues. Trimming removed 3 bases at V and 0 bases at J, with 5 bases between. The CDR3 loop reads CSVDGTNYGYTF. The CDR3, as DNA: TGCAGCGTTGACGGTACTAACTATGGCTACACCTTC.